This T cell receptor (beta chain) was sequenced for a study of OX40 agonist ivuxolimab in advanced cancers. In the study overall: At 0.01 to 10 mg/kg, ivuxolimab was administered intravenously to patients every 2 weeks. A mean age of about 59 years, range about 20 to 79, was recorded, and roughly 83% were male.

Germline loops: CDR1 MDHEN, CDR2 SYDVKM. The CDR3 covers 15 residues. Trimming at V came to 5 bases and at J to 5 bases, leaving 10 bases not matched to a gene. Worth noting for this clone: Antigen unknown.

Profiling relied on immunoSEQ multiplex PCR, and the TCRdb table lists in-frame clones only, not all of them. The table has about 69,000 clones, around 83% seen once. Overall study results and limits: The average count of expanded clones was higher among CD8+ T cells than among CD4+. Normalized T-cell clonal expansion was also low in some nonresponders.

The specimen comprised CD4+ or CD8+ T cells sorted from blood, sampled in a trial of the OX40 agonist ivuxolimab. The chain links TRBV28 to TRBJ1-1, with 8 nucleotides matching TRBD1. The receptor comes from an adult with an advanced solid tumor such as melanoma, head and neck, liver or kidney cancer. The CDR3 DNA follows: TGTGCCAGCAGTCCTCACAGGGGGAAGGGAACTGAAGCTTTCTTT. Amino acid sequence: CASSPHRGKGTEAFF.